The 30 T cell receptor beta chains listed next were all sequenced from one sample in a study of shared clonotypes between healthy human individuals. Assay used: immunoSEQ multiplex PCR; TCRdb lists only in-frame clones, some missing. The table lists approximately 440,000 clones, around 77% of them singletons. What was sequenced was PBMCs. The receptors derive from a woman in her thirties or forties in good health. Some clones in this sample may be carry-over from other donors' samples.

The V call is TRBV15, the J call TRBJ2-7; tentatively, D is TRBD1 (5 bases). The CDR3 is made up of 13 amino acids. CDR1 and CDR2 (germline): LNHNV, YYDKDF (reference sequence). Trimming removed 2 bases at V and 7 bases at J, with 12 bases between. As DNA, the CDR3 is TGTGCCACCAGCAGATACCCAGGGTATGAGCAGTACTTC. This encodes CATSRYPGYEQYF.

Comments on this clone: This sequence may be a read error, since a much larger clone differs from it by one base. Other DNA sequences of this sample code for an identical CDR3. The chain recombines TRBV27 with TRBJ2-7, with 10 bases aligning to TRBD1. The CDR3 spans 14 residues. With V trimmed by 3 bases and J by 3 bases, 2 bases remained unmatched. Germline CDR1 and CDR2: MNHEY and SMNVEV (reference sequence). The CDR3 reads CASSFGTGVYEQYF. The CDR3 DNA reads TGTGCCAGCAGTTTCGGGACAGGGGTCTACGAGCAGTACTTC.

The rearrangement joins TRBV28 to TRBJ2-7; D unclear. V was clipped by 5 bases and J by 3 bases, with 11 bases between them. The CDR3 is 13 residues long. CDR1 and CDR2 from the germline V gene are MDHEN and SYDVKM. The CDR3 loop reads CASSGQQNYEQYF. The CDR3 DNA sequence: TGTGCCAGCAGTGGCCAGCAGAACTACGAGCAGTACTTC.

In this sample, this clone turned up a few times. The chain links TRBV28 to TRBJ1-5; 7 bases are shared with TRBD1. Germline V gene lookup returns CDR1 MDHEN and CDR2 SYDVKM. The CDR3 is 17 amino acids. V was clipped by 4 bases and J by 6 bases; unmatched bases: 15. CDR3 DNA: TGTGCCAGCAGTTCCCCTACGACAGGGATCATGGGTCAGCCCCAGCATTTT. It translates to CASSSPTTGIMGQPQHF.

This clone turned up a few times. The rearrangement uses TRBV5-1 and TRBJ2-2, with 7 bases aligning to TRBD1. V shed 4 bases and J 0 bases; nucleotides not matched to a gene: 3. Germline CDR1 and CDR2: SGHRS and YFSETQ. The CDR3 extends over 15 amino acids. As DNA, the CDR3 is TGCGCCAGCAGCAGACAGGGTACGAACACCGGGGAGCTGTTTTTT. This gives the protein CASSRQGTNTGELFF. The full variable domain, in which reference TRBV5-1 and TRBJ2-2 provide the parts outside the CDR3, is KAGVTQTPRYLIKTRGQQVTLSCSPISGHRSVSWYQQTPGQGLQFLFEYFSETQRNKGNFPGRFSGRQFSNSRSEMNVSTLELGDSALYLCASSRQGTNTGELFFGEGSRLTVL.

The chain couples TRBV15 to TRBJ2-1, with D unresolved. V lost 0 bases to trimming and J lost 9 bases, with 9 bases between them. The CDR3 totals 13 residues. CDR1 and CDR2 from the germline V gene are LNHNV and YYDKDF (reference sequence). CDR3 amino acids: CATSRDRDSEQFF. In DNA, the CDR3 is TGTGCCACCAGCAGAGACCGCGATAGTGAGCAGTTCTTC.

This chain uses TRBV28 with TRBJ2-1; perhaps TRBD2 as D (5 bases). The CDR3 contains 16 residues. The germline V gene encodes CDR1 MDHEN and CDR2 SYDVKM. Here the CDR3 DNA reads TGTGCACTACGTGGGAGTAGCGCTGGCTCCTACAATGAGCAGTTCTTC. Protein: CALRGSSAGSYNEQFF. The whole variable domain, filled in from reference TRBV28 and TRBJ2-1, reads DVKVTQSSRYLVKRTGEKVFLECVQDMDHENMFWYRQDPGLGLRLIYFSYDVKMKEKGDIPEGYSVSREKKERFSLILESASTNQTSMYLCALRGSSAGSYNEQFFGPGTRLTVL.

The rearrangement joins TRBV27 to TRBJ2-7; 7 bases are shared with TRBD2. This CDR3 comprises 15 residues. Germline V gene lookup returns CDR1 MNHEY and CDR2 SMNVEV (reference sequence). V was pared by 7 bases and J by 4 bases, with 13 bases of the junction left unmatched. The CDR3 DNA reads TGTGCCAGCAACCAACGTAGCGGGCGACCATACGAGCAGTACTTC. This sequence encodes CASNQRSGRPYEQYF.

V is TRBV11-1 and J is TRBJ1-2; TRBD1 matches at 7 bases. This CDR3 has 14 amino acids. The germline V gene encodes CDR1 SGHAT and CDR2 FQDESV (reference sequence). V lost 1 base to trimming and J lost 4 bases; unmatched junction nucleotides: 3. CDR3 region: CASSLGGQSYGYTF. The CDR3 nucleotides are TGTGCCAGCAGCTTAGGGGGACAGTCCTATGGCTACACCTTC. Full variable domain (rest looked up from reference TRBV11-1 and TRBJ1-2): EAEVAQSPRYKITEKSQAVAFWCDPISGHATLYWYRQILGQGPELLVQFQDESVVDDSQLPKDRFSAERLKGVDSTLKIQPAELGDSAMYLCASSLGGQSYGYTFGSGTRLTVV.

This chain uses TRBV6-1 with TRBJ1-4; no reliable D call. This CDR3 has 14 amino acids. With 4 bases removed from V and 5 bases from J, the gap between germline ends came to 11 bases. CDR1 and CDR2 from the germline V gene are MNHNS and SASEGT. The CDR3 loop is CASSVPSENEKLFF. In DNA, the CDR3 is TGTGCCAGCAGTGTGCCGAGCGAGAATGAAAAACTGTTTTTT.

The chain recombines TRBV4-2 with TRBJ2-1; D may be TRBD1 (5 bases). V lost 2 bases, J lost 5 bases, and 13 bases lay in between. The germline gives CDR1 LGHNA, CDR2 YNFKEQ. The CDR3 spans 15 residues. CDR3: CASSQMTQGNNEQFF. DNA for the CDR3: TGTGCCAGCAGCCAAATGACTCAGGGAAACAATGAGCAGTTCTTC.

This clone has at least ten counts. The sample contains more than one DNA sequence encoding this CDR3. This rearrangement joins TRBV30 to TRBJ1-2; perhaps TRBD1 as D (6 bases). V gave up 3 bases and J gave up 3 bases, with 11 bases separating them. Germline V gives CDR1 GTSNPN, CDR2 SVGIG (reference sequence). The CDR3 sequence is 13 residues long. CDR3 amino acids: CAWRQGNDYGYTF. The CDR3 bases are TGTGCCTGGAGACAGGGCAATGACTATGGCTACACCTTC.

The DNA of the CDR3 is TGTGCCAGCAGCCTCTACATATCCCCTGGAAACACCATATATTTT. Translation: CASSLYISPGNTIYF. The chain recombines TRBV9 with TRBJ1-3; D not resolved. The germline V gene encodes CDR1 SGDLS and CDR2 YYNGEE. The CDR3 runs 15 residues. Between the trimmed V and J ends, which lost 4 bases and 2 bases, there was a span of 13 bases.

The chain couples TRBV5-5 to TRBJ2-7; no clear D. This CDR3 has 14 amino acids. Germline-derived CDR1 and CDR2 are SGHKS and YYEKEE (reference sequence). V lost 0 bases, J lost 1 base, and 8 bases lay in between. This CDR3 is CASSLGRWSYEQYF. CDR3 bases: TGTGCCAGCAGCTTGGGTCGATGGTCCTACGAGCAGTACTTC.

CDR3 DNA sequence: TGTGCCAGCAGCGAAATAGCGGGAGAAGGGTCCTACGAGCAGTACTTC. Amino acids: CASSEIAGEGSYEQYF. The genes are TRBV7-9 and TRBJ2-7; 9 nucleotides agree with TRBD2. CDR1 SEHNR and CDR2 FQNEAQ come from the germline V gene (reference sequence). After removal of 5 bases from V and 1 base from J, the junction contained 9 bases not matched to a gene. The CDR3 is 16 residues long.

The chain links TRBV7-8 to TRBJ1-2, with D unresolved. Germline V CDR1 and CDR2: SGHVS, FQNEAQ. Trimming took 5 bases from V and 0 from J, leaving 10 bases between them. This CDR3 contains 14 residues. The CDR3 is CASSPRGANYGYTF. CDR3 sequence (DNA): TGTGCCAGCAGCCCTCGTGGGGCTAACTATGGCTACACCTTC.

This clone is a singleton in its sample. The chain links TRBV30 to TRBJ2-1, with 7 bases matching TRBD2. This CDR3 has 15 amino acids. CDR1 and CDR2 (germline): GTSNPN, SVGIG (reference sequence). J was trimmed by 0 bases and V by 0 bases; bases with no gene match: 2. The CDR3 region has the DNA TGTGCCTGGAGTGTACGCGGGAGCTCCTACAATGAGCAGTTCTTC. Protein sequence: CAWSVRGSSYNEQFF.

Concerning this clone: This could be a read error, since a much larger clone is one nucleotide away. This chain connects TRBV25-1 to TRBJ2-1; weak D call: TRBD2 (5 bases). V was shortened by 8 bases and J by 0 bases, with 17 bases between the two germline ends. The germline V gene has CDR1 MGHDK and CDR2 SYGVNS. The CDR3 is 16 residues long. The CDR3 spells CASRTSGAASYNEQFF. The CDR3 DNA reads as TGTGCCAGCCGAACCAGCGGAGCGGCCTCCTACAATGAGCAGTTCTTC.

In the case of this clone: It differs at one base from a far larger clone, so likely a read error. The chain uses TRBV30 and TRBJ1-2; D is possibly TRBD1 (5 bases). With 7 bases removed from V and 4 bases from J, the gap between germline ends came to 13 bases. Germline CDR1 and CDR2: GTSNPN and SVGIG (reference sequence). The CDR3 is 12 residues long. CDR3: CASARDSYGYTF. The CDR3 DNA reads TGTGCCTCTGCCCGGGACTCCTATGGCTACACCTTC. Drawing the rest from reference TRBV30 and TRBJ1-2, the complete variable domain is SQTIHQWPATLVQPVGSPLSLECTVEGTSNPNLYWYRQAAGRGLQLLFYSVGIGQISSEVPQNLSASRPQDRQFILSSKKLLLSDSGFYLCASARDSYGYTFGSGTRLTVV.

On this clone itself: A far larger clone is one base from this, pointing to a likely read error. J is TRBJ2-2 and V is TRBV7-9; D remains unclear. Between the trimmed V and J ends, which lost 5 bases and 8 bases, there was a span of 12 bases. There are 13 residues in the CDR3. Germline values: CDR1 SEHNR, CDR2 FQNEAQ (reference sequence). CDR3 nucleotides: TGTGCCAGCAGCCCTAATACAATAGGGGAGCTGTTTTTT. Translation gives CASSPNTIGELFF.

This chain links TRBV14 with TRBJ1-2, with unresolved D. Trimming cost V 0 bases and J 4 bases, with 6 bases left between them. The CDR3 loop spans 13 amino acids. Germline lookup yields CDR1 SGHDN and CDR2 FVKESK. The CDR3 is CASSQDLGYGYTF. The DNA of the CDR3 is TGTGCCAGCAGCCAAGATCTTGGCTATGGCTACACCTTC.

This chain links TRBV6-4 with TRBJ2-2; TRBD1 matches at 8 bases. Germline assignment: CDR1 MRHNA and CDR2 SNTAGT. V shed 5 bases and J 1 base; nucleotides not matched to a gene: 6. This CDR3 has 16 residues. For the CDR3, the DNA is TGTGCCAGCAGTTCGTCTGGACAGGGGAACACCGGGGAGCTGTTTTTT. Its protein is CASSSSGQGNTGELFF.

The genes are TRBV4-3 and TRBJ2-7; D might be TRBD1 (6 bases). The germline gives CDR1 LGHNA, CDR2 YSLEER. The CDR3 spans 14 residues. V lost 1 base and J 6 bases, leaving 13 bases between the germline ends. The CDR3 DNA follows: TGCGCCAGCAGCCAAGGCCGGTGGGGGCTCGAGCAGTACTTC. It specifies CASSQGRWGLEQYF.

The genes are TRBV18 and TRBJ2-7; TRBD1 matches at 10 bases. Germline CDR1 is KGHSH and CDR2 is LQKENI. The CDR3 is 15 amino acids. The J segment lost 3 bases and the V segment lost 1 base, leaving 3 bases of the junction unmatched. As DNA, the CDR3 is TGTGCCAGCTCACCACAGGGGGACAGGGGCTACGAGCAGTACTTC. As protein: CASSPQGDRGYEQYF.

The chain recombines TRBV1 with TRBJ1-2; the table gives TRBD1 as D, unverified against the DNA. TRBV1 corresponds to a pseudogene. The length of the CDR3 is 18 residues. The CDR3 spells CTSSQEDATTGVVHGYTF. The CDR3 nucleotides read TGCACCAGCAGCCAAGAGGACGCCACGACAGGGGTCGTCCATGGCTACACCTTC.

This clone has just a few counts. V is TRBV5-5 and J is TRBJ2-7; no clear D gene. The ends were cut back, 4 bases at V and 6 bases at J, with 14 bases in the middle. CDR3 length: 13 residues. CDR1 and CDR2 (germline): SGHKS, YYEKEE (reference sequence). The CDR3 reads CASSPTRWTEQYF. In DNA form, the CDR3 reads TGTGCCAGCAGCCCGACCCGTTGGACCGAGCAGTACTTC.

The chain employs TRBV30 and TRBJ1-2; D uncertain. The V gene's germline CDR1 is GTSNPN and CDR2 SVGIG (reference sequence). This CDR3 spans 11 amino acids. The germline V and J ends were trimmed by 5 bases and 11 bases, with 15 bases remaining between them. The CDR3 protein is CAWAKGGVYTF. The CDR3 DNA is TGTGCCTGGGCGAAGGGCGGCGTTTACACCTTC.

The chain uses TRBV9 and TRBJ2-1; D might be TRBD1 (5 bases). Trimming removed 3 bases at V and 5 bases at J, with 9 bases between. The germline CDR1 and CDR2 sequences are SGDLS and YYNGEE. The CDR3 sequence is 13 residues long. The CDR3 DNA sequence: TGTGCCAGCAGCGACAGGCCGGACAATGAGCAGTTCTTC. Translating gives CASSDRPDNEQFF.

This chain links TRBV7-7 with TRBJ2-5, with D possibly called TRBD1 or TRBD2 (5 bases each). The V end lost 3 bases, the J end lost 5 bases, and 16 bases lay between the germline ends. The CDR3 sequence is 15 residues long. CDR1 is SSHAT and CDR2 is FNYEAQ in the germline V gene (reference sequence). Here the CDR3 reads CASSLGPNEGETQYF. CDR3 nucleotide sequence: TGTGCCAGCAGCTTGGGACCCAACGAGGGGGAGACCCAGTACTTC.

This chain uses TRBV28 with TRBJ2-7, with D uncertain. The germline V gene encodes CDR1 MDHEN and CDR2 SYDVKM. The CDR3 totals 14 residues. With 3 bases removed from V and 2 bases from J, the gap between germline ends came to 11 bases. CDR3 nucleotides: TGTGCCAGCAGTTTTTTGTACCGACCCTACGAGCAGTACTTC. Translation: CASSFLYRPYEQYF. The full variable domain, in which reference TRBV28 and TRBJ2-7 provide the parts outside the CDR3, is DVKVTQSSRYLVKRTGEKVFLECVQDMDHENMFWYRQDPGLGLRLIYFSYDVKMKEKGDIPEGYSVSREKKERFSLILESASTNQTSMYLCASSFLYRPYEQYFGPGTRLTVT.